One T cell receptor beta chain is described in this entry. Its antigen is unidentified. Sequencing ends 3 residues short of the CDR3 end; the germline J gene provides the rest. Libraries were prepared by immunoSEQ multiplex PCR; TCRdb keeps only in-frame clonotypes and omits some of them. This sample's clone table lists roughly 10,000 clones. The sample is drawn from a study of Tregs in tolerant kidney transplant recipients. Study-level findings and limits: Tolerant patients' donor-specific Tregs expanded beyond overall Tregs, suggesting antigen-driven growth. Activated donor B cell expansion appeared to reveal the most relevant donor-specific TCRbeta repertoire.

The germline V gene has CDR1 SNHLY and CDR2 FYNNEI. CDR3 size: 12 residues. V gave up 6 bases and J gave up 0 bases, with 6 bases separating them. Recipients received nonmyeloablative bone marrow transplants from related graft donors, with transient mixed chimerism. Unstimulated regulatory T cells (CD4+CD25+CD127-), CD4+CD25- non-regulatory cells, CD4 and CD8 cells were FACS-sorted from thawed PBMCs. The V gene is TRBV2, the J gene TRBJ2-7, with unresolved D. This clonotype was sampled from a human patient who received a combined kidney and bone marrow transplant. Some of these T cells may belong to the graft donor. Sequencing used CD8+ T cells from blood (PBMCs), obtained 24 months after the transplant. This CDR3 is CASRPHSYEQYF. The part of the CDR3 DNA that was read is TGTGCCAGCAGGCCACACTCCTACGAG.